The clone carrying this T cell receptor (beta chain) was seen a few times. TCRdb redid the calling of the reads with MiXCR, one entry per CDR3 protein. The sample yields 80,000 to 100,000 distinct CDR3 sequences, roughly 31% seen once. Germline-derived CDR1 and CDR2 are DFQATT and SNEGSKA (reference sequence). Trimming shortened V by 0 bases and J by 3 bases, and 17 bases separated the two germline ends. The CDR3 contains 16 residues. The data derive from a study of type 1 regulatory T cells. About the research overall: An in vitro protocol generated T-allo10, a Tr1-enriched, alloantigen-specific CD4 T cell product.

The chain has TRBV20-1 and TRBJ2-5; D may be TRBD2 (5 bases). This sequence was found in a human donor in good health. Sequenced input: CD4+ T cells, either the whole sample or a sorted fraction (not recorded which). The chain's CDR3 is CSARDYRAGTEETQYF. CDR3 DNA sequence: TGCAGTGCTAGAGATTATCGGGCGGGTACCGAAGAGACCCAGTACTTC.